This T cell receptor (beta chain) was sequenced for a study of blood T cell repertoires in COVID-19. On the study more broadly: PBMCs, B-cell-depleted T cells, or T cells were the source of the cDNA or gDNA that made up the material.

CDR1 SGHNT and CDR2 YENEEA come from the germline V gene. This CDR3 spans 16 amino acids. Trimming took 5 bases from V and 2 from J; bases not matched to a gene: 2. As originally analysed: Reference gene primer amplification yielded estimated nucleated cell counts. Using immunoSEQ multiplex PCR, the repertoire was profiled, and TCRdb retains in-frame clones only, with some absent. The V and J calls and clone size are taken from that table; D and trimming were inferred from the DNA. The repertoire holds fewer than 65,000 clones, with roughly nine tenths as singletons. The gene calls are TRBV11-3 and TRBJ2-6; TRBD2 matches at 11 bases. The source of this sequence is a human donor in a cohort sampled during active COVID-19. Sequencing input: peripheral blood. In DNA, the CDR3 is TGTGCCAGCAGCCCGGGACTAGCGGCTGGGGCCAACGTCCTGACTTTC. Protein: CASSPGLAAGANVLTF.